A single sample gave rise to the 26 T cell receptor beta chains below, sequenced in a study of cytomegalovirus exposure and HLA in healthy donors (dated by TCRdb to the late 2010s). Library preparation used the immunoSEQ multiplex PCR assay. For the multiplex PCR, a mixture combining 60 forward primers for TCR Vbeta segments and 13 reverse primers for TCR Jbeta segments was used. Held by TCRdb, this immuneACCESS table contains in-frame sequences only and omits some clones. Under half of the omission traces to an unresolved V gene where checked; the cause of the rest is unknown. The sample table lists around 220,000 clones, under 80% of them with a count of one. The ten largest account for approximately 0.22% of the sample. Sequenced material: PBMCs. The receptor source for this set is a girl aged 2 to 9 in good health and CMV-seronegative.

The DNA of the CDR3 is TGCGCCAGCAGCGGACCGACAGTGAACACTGAAGCTTTCTTT. Translated: CASSGPTVNTEAFF. This sequence joins TRBV5-1 and TRBJ1-1, with D possibly TRBD1 on 5 matching bases. Germline loops: CDR1 SGHRS, CDR2 YFSETQ. The CDR3 totals 14 residues. The ends were cut back, 4 bases at V and 0 bases at J, with 10 bases in the middle.

The J gene is TRBJ1-2, the V gene TRBV7-8; no definite D call. Germline lookup yields CDR1 SGHVS and CDR2 FQNEAQ. Trimming left V 1 base short and J 8 bases short, with 14 bases between. This CDR3 comprises 14 residues. CDR3 nucleotide sequence: TGTGCCAGCAGCTTAGTGCCAGGCCTATGGGGCTACACCTTC. This codes for CASSLVPGLWGYTF.

V and J are TRBV19 and TRBJ2-6; D remains ambiguous. CDR1 is LNHDA and CDR2 is SQIVND in the germline V gene (reference sequence). The CDR3 extends over 13 amino acids. Trimming shortened V by 8 bases and J by 0 bases, and 5 bases separated the two germline ends. The CDR3 loop is CASEHSGANVLTF. The CDR3 DNA follows: TGTGCCAGTGAACACTCTGGGGCCAACGTCCTGACTTTC.

This chain connects TRBV6-1 to TRBJ2-3; 10 nucleotides match TRBD2. With V trimmed by 10 bases and J by 3 bases, 4 bases remained unmatched. The CDR3 loop spans 13 amino acids. The germline V gene has CDR1 MNHNS and CDR2 SASEGT. The CDR3 bases are TGTGCCATTCGAGCGGGGGGGACAGATACGCAGTATTTT. Encoded protein: CAIRAGGTDTQYF.

The table lists this clone with a few counts. The rearrangement links TRBV6-1 to TRBJ2-3; D gene uncertain. This CDR3 has 16 amino acids. The V and J ends lost 2 bases and 2 bases respectively, with 14 bases between them. Germline CDR1 is MNHNS and CDR2 is SASEGT. CDR3 in amino acids: CASSEIPYSHTDTQYF. The CDR3 nucleotides are TGTGCCAGCAGTGAAATTCCGTACAGCCACACAGATACGCAGTATTTT.

The V gene is TRBV2, the J gene TRBJ2-2, with 9 nucleotides matching TRBD1. Germline V lookup: CDR1 SNHLY, CDR2 FYNNEI. V trimming: 7 bases; J trimming: 6 bases; junction bases outside the gene matches: 9. CDR3 length: 15 residues. The CDR3, as DNA: TGTGCCAGCATGACTGAGACAGGGGGACCCGGGGAGCTGTTTTTT. It yields the protein CASMTETGGPGELFF.

This clone was recorded a few times. The chain has TRBV7-9 and TRBJ2-3; unclear D gene. The CDR3 has 14 residues. V was cut by 11 bases and J by 0 bases, with 15 bases left in between. Per the germline V gene, CDR1 is SEHNR and CDR2 is FQNEAQ (reference sequence). The chain's CDR3 is CAGGVAPSTDTQYF. DNA of the CDR3: TGTGCCGGTGGTGTAGCCCCTAGCACAGATACGCAGTATTTT.

V usage is TRBV9 and J usage is TRBJ2-2; a weak D match, TRBD1 (5 bases). The ends were cut back, 0 bases at V and 1 base at J, with 19 bases in the middle. This CDR3 has 19 amino acids. From germline, CDR1 is SGDLS and CDR2 YYNGEE. The CDR3 sequence: CASSVGPPGSVRNTGELFF. The CDR3 DNA reads TGTGCCAGCAGCGTAGGCCCCCCAGGGTCGGTTCGGAACACCGGGGAGCTGTTTTTT. The full variable domain, completed using reference TRBV9 and TRBJ2-2, is DSGVTQTPKHLITATGQRVTLRCSPRSGDLSVYWYQQSLDQGLQFLIQYYNGEERAKGNILERFSAQQFPDLHSELNLSSLELGDSALYFCASSVGPPGSVRNTGELFFGEGSRLTVL.

The chain recombines TRBV9 with TRBJ2-7, with a possible D match to TRBD1 (6 bases). The V end was cut by 0 bases, the J end by 0 bases, with 10 bases between. The CDR3 is 15 amino acids. Germline values: CDR1 SGDLS, CDR2 YYNGEE. Written as DNA, the CDR3 is TGTGCCAGCAGCGTAGGACAGGCGAGCTCCTACGAGCAGTACTTC. It specifies CASSVGQASSYEQYF.

This chain connects TRBV18 to TRBJ2-7; TRBD2 matches at 8 bases. Unmatched junction bases numbered 4, after V lost 2 bases and J lost 7 bases. Per the germline V gene, CDR1 is KGHSH and CDR2 is LQKENI. The CDR3 is made up of 13 amino acids. CDR3: CASSPGTSGEQYF. CDR3 DNA sequence: TGTGCCAGCTCACCAGGGACTAGTGGGGAGCAGTACTTC. Supplemented by reference TRBV18 and TRBJ2-7, the full variable domain reads NAGVMQNPRHLVRRRGQEARLRCSPMKGHSHVYWYRQLPEEGLKFMVYLQKENIIDESGMPKERFSAEFPKEGPSILRIQQVVRGDSAAYFCASSPGTSGEQYFGPGTRLTVT.

The chain links TRBV29-1 to TRBJ2-2, with 9 bases matching TRBD1. The CDR3 consists of 13 residues. V shed 8 bases and J 5 bases; nucleotides not matched to a gene: 6. The germline CDR1 and CDR2 sequences are SQVTM and ANQGSEA. Written as DNA, the CDR3 is TGCAGCACAGGGGGCGTAGGTACCGGGGAGCTGTTTTTT. It encodes CSTGGVGTGELFF.

This rearrangement joins TRBV2 to TRBJ1-3, with D possibly matching TRBD1 (6 bases). Germline V gives CDR1 SNHLY, CDR2 FYNNEI. The V end lost 11 bases, the J end lost 0 bases, and 20 bases lay between the germline ends. The CDR3 totals 16 residues. The CDR3 here is CAAKLDSKNSGNTIYF. DNA of the CDR3: TGTGCCGCAAAGTTGGACAGTAAGAACTCTGGAAACACCATATATTTT.

The chain uses TRBV27 and TRBJ2-3, with 7 bases matching TRBD2. This CDR3 contains 17 residues. From germline, CDR1 is MNHEY and CDR2 SMNVEV (reference sequence). V was pared by 5 bases and J by 2 bases, with 13 bases of the junction left unmatched. CDR3 in DNA: TGTGCCAGCAGTGCCTATCCCCTTGCGGGGGTCACAGATACGCAGTATTTT. This codes for CASSAYPLAGVTDTQYF.

This chain connects TRBV5-1 to TRBJ1-2; TRBD1 aligns across 8 bases. The germline CDR1 and CDR2 sequences are SGHRS and YFSETQ. This CDR3 contains 15 residues. J was trimmed by 7 bases and V by 2 bases; bases with no gene match: 10. The CDR3 reads CASSLNNRGLVGYTF. The CDR3 bases are TGCGCCAGCAGCTTAAATAACAGGGGGTTAGTTGGCTACACCTTC.

V gene TRBV25-1 combines with J gene TRBJ2-3; TRBD2 matches 14 bases. V trimming: 8 bases; J trimming: 1 base; junction bases outside the gene matches: 8. Germline CDR1 and CDR2: MGHDK and SYGVNS. This CDR3 contains 17 residues. The CDR3, as DNA: TGTGCCAGCGTAGGACTAGCGGGAGGAAGCGGCACAGATACGCAGTATTTT. Translating it yields CASVGLAGGSGTDTQYF.

The chain links TRBV4-2 to TRBJ1-1; D possibly corresponds to TRBD1 (6 bases). Germline CDR1 and CDR2: LGHNA and YNFKEQ. Trimming shortened V by 1 base and J by 3 bases, and 12 bases separated the two germline ends. This CDR3 comprises 15 residues. The CDR3 loop is CASSQGVQGYTEAFF. In DNA, the CDR3 is TGTGCCAGCAGCCAAGGTGTACAGGGTTACACTGAAGCTTTCTTT.

V gene TRBV5-4 combines with J gene TRBJ2-7; possible D gene TRBD1, 6 bases. The CDR3 sequence is 14 residues long. V lost 3 bases and J 1 base, leaving 11 bases between the germline ends. Germline V CDR1 and CDR2: SGHNT, YYREEE (reference sequence). The CDR3 DNA sequence: TGTGCCAGCAGCTGGACAGTCGAATCCTACGAGCAGTACTTC. It translates to CASSWTVESYEQYF.

DNA for the CDR3: TGTGCCAGCACCGATCCAGTACAGGGGTCCGAGCAGTACTTC. Amino acids: CASTDPVQGSEQYF. The V call is TRBV25-1, the J call TRBJ2-7, with TRBD1 identical over 7 bases. The CDR3 spans 14 residues. Germline values: CDR1 MGHDK, CDR2 SYGVNS. J lost 6 bases, V lost 7 bases, and 12 bases had no gene match.

The chain couples TRBV27 to TRBJ1-2; 9 bases agree with TRBD1. J was trimmed by 4 bases and V by 5 bases; bases with no gene match: 8. The germline gives CDR1 MNHEY, CDR2 SMNVEV (reference sequence). The CDR3 loop spans 15 amino acids. The CDR3 sequence is CASSATGGTGYGYTF. CDR3 DNA: TGTGCCAGCAGTGCAACAGGGGGCACGGGCTATGGCTACACCTTC.

The genes are TRBV11-3 and TRBJ2-1; D gene unclear. V lost 5 bases to trimming and J lost 0 bases, with 8 bases between them. Per the germline V gene, CDR1 is SGHNT and CDR2 is YENEEA. The CDR3 runs to 14 residues. Written as DNA, the CDR3 is TGTGCCAGCAGCCCTAGTTCCTCCTACAATGAGCAGTTCTTC. Protein product: CASSPSSSYNEQFF.

Turning to this clone: Different DNA sequences within this sample yield the same CDR3. The chain links TRBV27 to TRBJ2-7; a possible D gene is TRBD2 (5 bases). The CDR3 sequence is 14 residues long. The germline V and J ends were trimmed by 6 bases and 3 bases, with 15 bases remaining between them. CDR1 is MNHEY, CDR2 SMNVEV, per germline (reference sequence). The CDR3 coding sequence is TGTGCCAGCAGCCGTCTGGTGGGGAGCTACGAGCAGTACTTC. This codes for CASSRLVGSYEQYF.

The chain uses TRBV29-1 and TRBJ2-7; TRBD1 agrees at 12 bases. The CDR3 contains 14 residues. Germline V gives CDR1 SQVTM, CDR2 ANQGSEA. The trim removed 7 bases at V and 4 bases at J, leaving 8 bases unmatched. CDR3 region: CSATGTGGLYEQYF. The CDR3 DNA reads TGCAGCGCAACCGGGACAGGGGGCCTTTACGAGCAGTACTTC.

The rearrangement uses TRBV13 and TRBJ1-1; 7 bases align to TRBD1. The germline CDR1 and CDR2 sequences are PRHDT and FYEKMQ (reference sequence). The CDR3 runs to 17 residues. Trimming cost V 1 base and J 2 bases; bases outside gene matches: 10. CDR3 region: CASSLEWQGTANTEAFF. CDR3 bases: TGTGCCAGCAGCTTAGAGTGGCAGGGGACAGCAAACACTGAAGCTTTCTTT.

The chain carries TRBV27 and TRBJ1-2; possibly TRBD1 for D (6 bases). V shed 1 base and J shed 1 base, with 19 bases lying between them. Germline CDR1 and CDR2: MNHEY and SMNVEV (reference sequence). The CDR3 consists of 18 residues. The CDR3 reads CASSLYPGTTSFNYGYTF. The CDR3, as DNA: TGTGCCAGCAGTTTATACCCCGGGACAACATCTTTTAACTATGGCTACACCTTC.

This chain connects TRBV10-2 to TRBJ2-7, with 8 bases identical to TRBD2. J gave up 7 bases and V 7 bases, and 15 bases lay outside the gene matches. The germline V gene encodes CDR1 WSHSY and CDR2 SAAADI. The CDR3 consists of 15 residues. CDR3 protein: CASTRGGTAENEQYF. CDR3 coding DNA: TGCGCCAGCACCCGGGGGGGAACAGCCGAAAATGAGCAGTACTTC.

The chain uses TRBV19 and TRBJ1-3, with D unresolved. The CDR3 consists of 12 residues. Trimming removed 5 bases from V and 1 base from J, with 3 bases in between. Germline values: CDR1 LNHDA, CDR2 SQIVND (reference sequence). CDR3 coding DNA: TGTGCCAGTAGTGAGTCTGGAAACACCATATATTTT. It specifies CASSESGNTIYF.